One sample yielded the 24 T cell receptor beta chains listed below, sequenced in a study of blood T cells in healthy people across ages. The use of a sample-barcoded 5' primer and a J-beta primer mix characterized a second PCR of about 6 to 11 cycles. TCRdb re-derived calls from the 5' RACE reads in MiXCR, one entry per CDR3 protein. Here the sample spans roughly 1,000,000 distinct CDR3 sequences, under 30% being singletons. These data were also filed under a second study, of T cells of mothers and their children.

Sequencing used blood. These receptors were collected from a girl between 2 and 10 years old in good health.

The V gene is TRBV9, the J gene TRBJ1-5; D is uncertain. CDR1 SGDLS and CDR2 YYNGEE come from the germline V gene. V was trimmed by 4 bases and J by 1 base, leaving 12 bases between them. The CDR3 has 15 residues. The CDR3, as DNA: TGTGCCAGCAGCCCGCGGTTGGGGAGCAATCAGCCCCAGCATTTT. It yields the protein CASSPRLGSNQPQHF.

A remark on this clonotype: Relative to the germline gene, one junction end is altered; a read error may explain this. In nucleotides, the CDR3 is TGCGCCAGCAGCTGGGGAGGGACAGGAACCGATACGCAGTATTTT. Translated: CASSWGGTGTDTQYF. V usage is TRBV7-9 and J usage is TRBJ2-3, with D perhaps TRBD1 (8 bases). CDR3 length: 15 amino acids. Per the germline V gene, CDR1 is SEHNR and CDR2 is FQNEAQ (reference sequence).

The chain uses TRBV12-5 and TRBJ2-7; 9 positions match TRBD1. The V and J ends lost 3 bases and 5 bases, in that order; junction bases with no gene match: 11. Per germline, CDR1 LGHNT and CDR2 FRNRAP. This CDR3 spans 16 amino acids. CDR3 DNA: TGTGCTAGTGGTTTCACCTCCGGGACAGGGCTCGACGAGCAGTACTTC. Translating it yields CASGFTSGTGLDEQYF.

The chain couples TRBV7-9 to TRBJ1-6; 8 bases map to TRBD1. The V segment lost 5 bases and the J segment 10 bases; nucleotides outside the gene matches: 13. The germline V gene has CDR1 SEHNR and CDR2 FQNEAQ (reference sequence). CDR3 length: 16 amino acids. The CDR3 loop reads CASSQLQGGLDSPLHF. The DNA for the CDR3 is TGTGCCAGCAGCCAGTTACAGGGGGGTTTGGACTCACCCCTCCACTTT.

The rearrangement links TRBV6-1 to TRBJ2-4; unclear D gene. V dropped 0 bases and J dropped 14 bases, with 8 bases sitting between them. CDR1 MNHNS and CDR2 SASEGT come from the germline V gene. The CDR3 runs 11 residues. CDR3 loop: CASSEANRKYF. The CDR3, as DNA: TGTGCCAGCAGTGAAGCTAACAGAAAGTACTTC.

The V gene is TRBV18, the J gene TRBJ2-5, with TRBD1 matching 9 bases. The better agreement between TRBJ2-7 and the DNA end casts doubt on the J call. This CDR3 has 15 amino acids. CDR1 is KGHSH and CDR2 is LQKENI in the germline V gene. The CDR3 spells CASSSGQGITYEQYF. CDR3 bases: TGTGCCAGCTCGTCAGGACAGGGGATCACCTACGAGCAGTACTTC.

The chain joins TRBV7-2 to TRBJ1-2; 10 nucleotides line up with TRBD1. The germline CDR1 and CDR2 sequences are SGHTA and FQGNSA. Germline trimming cut 5 bases from V and 6 bases from J; bases unmatched to any gene: 15. CDR3 length equals 17 residues. The CDR3 protein is CASSLVPGQGMENGYTF. CDR3 DNA: TGTGCCAGCAGCCTGGTGCCGGGACAGGGGATGGAAAATGGCTACACCTTC.

The chain is built from TRBV4-3 and TRBJ2-5, with 7 positions matching TRBD1. The end of the DNA fits TRBJ2-7 better, so the J call may be wrong. This CDR3 region has 15 residues. The germline V gene has CDR1 LGHNA and CDR2 YSLEER. The CDR3 loop is CASSQRTGAGYEQYF. CDR3 coding DNA: TGCGCCAGCAGCCAAAGAACAGGGGCGGGCTACGAGCAGTACTTC.

This chain joins TRBV28 and TRBJ2-7; no clear D gene. CDR1 MDHEN and CDR2 SYDVKM come from the germline V gene. With 7 bases removed from V and 2 bases from J, the gap between germline ends came to 15 bases. There are 14 residues in the CDR3. In DNA, the CDR3 is TGTGCCAGCACCTCCGGCAGGTCCACCTACGAGCAGTACTTC. Its protein is CASTSGRSTYEQYF.

V usage is TRBV29-1 and J usage is TRBJ1-2; possibly TRBD1 for D (5 bases). The CDR3 is 15 amino acids. Between the trimmed V and J ends, which lost 1 base and 2 bases, there was a span of 14 bases. Germline V gene data show CDR1 as SQVTM and CDR2 as ANQGSEA. The chain's CDR3 is CSVEVGWGTNYGYTF. In DNA, the CDR3 is TGCAGCGTTGAAGTAGGGTGGGGGACCAACTATGGCTACACCTTC.

The gene calls are TRBV29-1 and TRBJ2-1, with 11 bases that match TRBD1. Germline CDR1 SQVTM, CDR2 ANQGSEA. J was trimmed by 6 bases and V by 2 bases; bases with no gene match: 3. This CDR3 has 14 residues. The CDR3 nucleotides read TGCAGCGTTGAACCGGACAGGGGGCGCAATGAGCAGTTCTTC. Protein product: CSVEPDRGRNEQFF.

The V gene is TRBV6-1, the J gene TRBJ1-2; D not resolved. CDR3 length: 15 residues. Per the germline V gene, CDR1 is MNHNS and CDR2 is SASEGT. The V gene lost 0 bases and the J gene lost 7 bases, with 15 bases spanning the gap. CDR3 DNA: TGTGCCAGCAGTGAAGCGCTCAGGTTCAATACTGGCTACACCTTC. As protein: CASSEALRFNTGYTF.

This clonotype was found a few times. The chain recombines TRBV5-4 with TRBJ2-3; TRBD1 or TRBD2 may be the D gene (5 bases each). CDR3 length: 16 amino acids. Germline V gene data show CDR1 as SGHNT and CDR2 as YYREEE (reference sequence). With 4 bases removed from V and 4 bases from J, the gap between germline ends came to 19 bases. CDR3 DNA: TGTGCCAGCAGCCTACCGGGACCCCAGGCCCCAGATACGCAGTATTTT. Its translation: CASSLPGPQAPDTQYF.

The chain joins TRBV12-3 or TRBV12-4 to TRBJ2-5; TRBD1 matches at 7 bases. The J call may be wrong; the DNA end is better matched by TRBJ2-7. The CDR3 extends over 13 amino acids. The CDR3 sequence is CASRRGQYYEQYF. DNA of the CDR3: TGTGCCAGCAGACGGGGACAGTACTACGAGCAGTACTTC.

This clonotype was picked up a small number of times. The genes are TRBV20-1 and TRBJ2-1; TRBD2 aligns across 10 bases. The CDR3 is made up of 15 amino acids. Looked up from germline, CDR1 is DFQATT and CDR2 is SNEGSKA (reference sequence). Losses at the gene ends were 5 bases for V and 3 bases for J; bases not matched to a gene: 7. CDR3 sequence: CSAGSGTSVYNEQFF. The CDR3 coding sequence is TGCAGTGCTGGGTCCGGGACTAGCGTCTACAATGAGCAGTTCTTC.

This clonotype was observed a handful of times. The gene calls are TRBV12-5 and TRBJ1-3; the match to TRBD1 covers 9 bases. The CDR3 loop spans 18 amino acids. Germline assignment: CDR1 LGHNT and CDR2 FRNRAP. Trimming at V came to 3 bases and at J to 0 bases, leaving 9 bases not matched to a gene. The CDR3 sequence is CASGFGQGPSYSGNTIYF. CDR3 nucleotides: TGTGCTAGTGGTTTCGGACAGGGGCCTTCATACTCTGGAAACACCATATATTTT.

The rearrangement joins TRBV4-3 to TRBJ1-2; D perhaps matches TRBD1 (5 bases). V lost 0 bases, J lost 5 bases, and 22 bases lay in between. CDR3 size: 18 residues. Per the germline V gene, CDR1 is LGHNA and CDR2 is YSLEER. CDR3 loop: CASSQDGAVYYDSYGYTF. The CDR3, as DNA: TGCGCCAGCAGCCAAGATGGGGCCGTATATTACGACTCATATGGCTACACCTTC.

This clonotype turned up a few times. The rearrangement joins TRBV29-1 to TRBJ2-7; tentative D call: TRBD2 (5 bases). Per germline, CDR1 SQVTM and CDR2 ANQGSEA. V gave up 6 bases and J gave up 1 base, with 16 bases separating them. This CDR3 is 14 amino acids long. The chain's CDR3 is CSVGGAGISYEQYF. In DNA, the CDR3 is TGCAGCGTCGGCGGAGCCGGGATTTCCTACGAGCAGTACTTC.

The chain carries TRBV4-1 and TRBJ1-5; TRBD1 matches 8 bases. This CDR3 has 15 residues. After removal of 6 bases from V and 5 bases from J, the junction contained 9 bases not matched to a gene. CDR1 and CDR2 from the germline V gene are MGHRA and YSYEKL. The CDR3 sequence is CASSLGQGEDQPQHF. DNA for the CDR3: TGCGCCAGCAGTCTCGGACAGGGCGAGGATCAGCCCCAGCATTTT.

The genes are TRBV5-1 and TRBJ2-1, with D perhaps TRBD1 (6 bases). The germline V and J ends were trimmed by 1 base and 7 bases, with 15 bases remaining between them. The CDR3 is 15 amino acids. Germline lookup yields CDR1 SGHRS and CDR2 YFSETQ. The CDR3: CASSLLPRQGNEQFF. CDR3 nucleotides: TGCGCCAGCAGCTTGCTTCCGCGCCAGGGGAATGAGCAGTTCTTC.

V gene TRBV20-1 combines with J gene TRBJ1-1, with D possibly TRBD1 on 6 matching bases. V was trimmed by 6 bases and J by 5 bases, leaving 13 bases between them. Germline CDR1 reads DFQATT; CDR2 reads SNEGSKA (reference sequence). There are 12 residues in the CDR3. The DNA for the CDR3 is TGCAGTGCCACTAAGGGGGGAACTGAAGCTTTCTTT. Its translation is CSATKGGTEAFF.

The J gene is TRBJ2-5, the V gene TRBV28; tentative D call: TRBD2 (5 bases). The J call may not be correct, given that the DNA end is closer to TRBJ2-7. Germline lookup yields CDR1 MDHEN and CDR2 SYDVKM. This CDR3 spans 13 amino acids. This chain's CDR3 is CASSSSGLDEQYF. DNA for the CDR3: TGTGCCAGCAGTTCCAGCGGACTGGACGAGCAGTACTTC.

This clonotype was picked up a small number of times. The chain recombines TRBV3-1 with TRBJ1-4, with D perhaps TRBD1 (5 bases). Germline V lookup: CDR1 LGHDT, CDR2 YNNKEL (reference sequence). With 1 base removed from V and 8 bases from J, the gap between germline ends came to 8 bases. This CDR3 spans 13 amino acids. The CDR3 spells CASSQVGEEKLFF. CDR3 in DNA: TGTGCCAGCAGCCAAGTAGGGGAGGAAAAACTGTTTTTT.

The chain carries TRBV11-2 and TRBJ2-1; 11 bases match TRBD2. After removal of 0 bases from V and 6 bases from J, the junction contained 1 base not matched to a gene. This CDR3 is built from 15 residues. Germline CDR1 reads SGHAT; CDR2 reads FQNNGV. This CDR3 reads CASSLELAGVNEQFF. For the CDR3, the DNA is TGTGCCAGCAGCTTAGAACTAGCGGGAGTCAATGAGCAGTTCTTC.